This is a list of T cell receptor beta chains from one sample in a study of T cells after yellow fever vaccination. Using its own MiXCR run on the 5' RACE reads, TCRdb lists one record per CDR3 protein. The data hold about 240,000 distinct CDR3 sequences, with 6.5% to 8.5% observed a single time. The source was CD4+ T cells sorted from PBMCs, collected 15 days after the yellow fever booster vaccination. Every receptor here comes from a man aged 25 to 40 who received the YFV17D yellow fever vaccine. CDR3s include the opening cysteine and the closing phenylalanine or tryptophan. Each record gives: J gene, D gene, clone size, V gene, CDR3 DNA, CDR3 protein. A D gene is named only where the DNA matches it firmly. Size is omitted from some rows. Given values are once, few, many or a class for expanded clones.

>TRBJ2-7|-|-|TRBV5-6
TGTGCCAGCAGCCCAGGAGGGGCCGAGCAGTACTTC
CASSPGGAEQYF
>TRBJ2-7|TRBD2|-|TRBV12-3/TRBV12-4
TGTGCCAGCAGTTTTGGCGGGAGGGCCGGGTACGAGCAGTACTTC
CASSFGGRAGYEQYF
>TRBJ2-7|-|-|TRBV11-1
TGTGCCAGCAGCTTAGGCCTTCGGGACTACGAGCAGTACTTC
CASSLGLRDYEQYF
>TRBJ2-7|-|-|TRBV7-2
TGTGCCAGCAGCTCGACTAGGATTTACGAGCAGTACTTC
CASSSTRIYEQYF
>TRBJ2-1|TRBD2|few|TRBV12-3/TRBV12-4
TGTGCCATCTGTAGCGGGAGACAGTGGGATGAGCAGTTCTTC
CAICSGRQWDEQFF
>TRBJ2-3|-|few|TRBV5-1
TGCGCCAGCAGCTTGGAACAGATCACAGATACGCAGTATTTT
CASSLEQITDTQYF
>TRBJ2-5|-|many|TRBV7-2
TGTGCCAGCAGCTTTATGGAGGGGGCGGGATCTCAAGAGACCCAGTACTTC
CASSFMEGAGSQETQYF
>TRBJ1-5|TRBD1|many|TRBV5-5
TGTGCCAGCAGCCTACAGGGGGGTCCCAATCAGCCCCAGCATTTT
CASSLQGGPNQPQHF
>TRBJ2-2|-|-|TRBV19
TGTGCCAGTAGCTCTAACAGGGCCCCGAGAACCGGGGAGCTGTTTTTT
CASSSNRAPRTGELFF
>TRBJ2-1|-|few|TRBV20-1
TGCAGTGCCAGGCGGGGACAACACGGCAATGAGCAGTTCTTC
CSARRGQHGNEQFF
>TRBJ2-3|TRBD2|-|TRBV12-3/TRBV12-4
TGTGCCAGCAGTTTTGGGACTACCTCGGATACGCAGTATTTT
CASSFGTTSDTQYF
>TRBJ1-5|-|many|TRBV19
TGTGCCAGTACGCTATCGGGCCTATATCAGCCCCAGCATTTT
CASTLSGLYQPQHF
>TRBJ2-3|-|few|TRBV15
TGTGCCACCAGCCCCAGAGGGGGGGGATCAGATACGCAGTATTTT
CATSPRGGGSDTQYF
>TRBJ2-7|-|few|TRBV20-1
TGCAGACCGGCCGCAGGAACGGCCAACTACGAGCAGTACTTC
CRPAAGTANYEQYF
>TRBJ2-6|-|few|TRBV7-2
TGTGCCAGCAGCTTAGCAGGAAGCGGCGTCCTGACTTTC
CASSLAGSGVLTF
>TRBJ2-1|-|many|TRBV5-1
TGCGCCAGCAGCCTGGGAGCTAGTAACTCCTACAATGAGCAGTTCTTC
CASSLGASNSYNEQFF
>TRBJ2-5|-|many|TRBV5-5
TGTGCCAGCAGCTTATACGGCGAGGAGACCCAGTACTTC
CASSLYGEETQYF
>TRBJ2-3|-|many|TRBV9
TGTGCCAGCAGCTCCCAGGCCTCAATAACAGATACGCAGTATTTT
CASSSQASITDTQYF
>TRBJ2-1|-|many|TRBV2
TGTGCCAGCATCGCCAGGGGAAACAATGAGCAGTTCTTC
CASIARGNNEQFF
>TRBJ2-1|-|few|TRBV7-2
TGTGCCAGCAGCTTAACGGGATTTTACAATGAGCAGTTCTTC
CASSLTGFYNEQFF
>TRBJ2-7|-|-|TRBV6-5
TGTGCCAGCAGTTACGTAGGGTCGGGCTCCTACGAGCAGTACTTC
CASSYVGSGSYEQYF
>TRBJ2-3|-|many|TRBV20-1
TGCAGTGCTAGAGCCCCGGACAGCCAGCTATCCGATACGCAGTATTTT
CSARAPDSQLSDTQYF
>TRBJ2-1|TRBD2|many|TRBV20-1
TGCAGTGCTAGACCGGGGGGATGGGGGGACCAGTTCTTC
CSARPGGWGDQFF
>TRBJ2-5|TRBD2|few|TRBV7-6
TGTGCCAGCAGCCCTGGGACTAGCGGGAGTGCAGAGACCCAGTACTTC
CASSPGTSGSAETQYF
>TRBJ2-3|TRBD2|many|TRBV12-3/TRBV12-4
TGTGCCAGCAGTTTAGGTTTACTAGCGGGCACAGATACGCAGTATTTT
CASSLGLLAGTDTQYF
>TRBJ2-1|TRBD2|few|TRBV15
TGTGCCACCAGCCTTGTAGCGGGAGGGTACAATGAGCAGTTCTTC
CATSLVAGGYNEQFF
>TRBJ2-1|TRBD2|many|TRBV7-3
TGTGCCAGCAGTCCCGTGCGGGAGGAGTCACGCAATGAGCAGTTCTTC
CASSPVREESRNEQFF
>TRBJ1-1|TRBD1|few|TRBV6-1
TGTGCCAGCAGTGAAGGGTACCTACGCAGGGGGAAGGCCACTGAAGCTTTCTTT
CASSEGYLRRGKATEAFF
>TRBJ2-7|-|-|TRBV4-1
TGCGCCAGCAGCCAAGTGGTCTCTCTCTACGAGCAGTACTTC
CASSQVVSLYEQYF
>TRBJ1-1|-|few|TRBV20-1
TGCAGTGCTAGAGGAATAGCGAACACTGAAGCTTTCTTT
CSARGIANTEAFF
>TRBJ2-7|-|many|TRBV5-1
TGCGCCAGCAGCTTGGACAGCGAGCAGTACTTC
CASSLDSEQYF
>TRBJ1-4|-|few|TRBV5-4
TGTGCCAGCAGCTTGGATCTAGTTTCAGAGTTC
CASSLDLVSEF
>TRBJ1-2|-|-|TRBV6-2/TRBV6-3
TGTGCCAGCAGTAGACCGCGGGCCAACTATGGCTACACCTTC
CASSRPRANYGYTF
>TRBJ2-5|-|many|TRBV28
TGTGCCAGCAGTTTTGCAGGGGGGGAGACCCAGTACTTC
CASSFAGGETQYF
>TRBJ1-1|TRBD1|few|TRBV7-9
TGTGCCAGCAGCTTAACCGGGACAGTGAACACTGAAGCTTTCTTT
CASSLTGTVNTEAFF
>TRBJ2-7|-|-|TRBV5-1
TGCGCCAGCAGCTTCGGGGGCGAGTACGAGCAGTACTTC
CASSFGGEYEQYF
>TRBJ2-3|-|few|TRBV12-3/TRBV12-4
TGTGCCAGCATCCCATGTGGGCTAGGCACAGATACGCAGTATTTT
CASIPCGLGTDTQYF